The clone carrying this TCR beta chain was seen ten or more times. What it binds is unknown. TCRdb reanalysed the 5' RACE reads using MiXCR and keeps one entry per CDR3 protein. The sample includes roughly 130,000 distinct CDR3 sequences, 7% to 9% seen only once; the top ten take 7.3%. Germline V gene sequence: CDR1 SGHTA, CDR2 FQGNSA. This CDR3 contains 15 residues. V lost 7 bases, J lost 6 bases, and 20 bases lay in between. This sample is drawn from a study of CD8 T cells in ankylosing spondylitis. Study outcomes and limitations: Previously reported in reactive arthritis synovial fluid and blood were some of the motif variants.

This clonotype was obtained from a male donor with ankylosing spondylitis. The chain uses TRBV7-2 and TRBJ2-3; D is perhaps TRBD2 (5 bases). Material: synovial fluid, either unsorted or a sorted T cell fraction (not recorded which). The CDR3 here is CASKLRAELPDTQYF. The CDR3 nucleotides read TGTGCCAGCAAACTCCGAGCGGAACTCCCCGATACGCAGTATTTT.